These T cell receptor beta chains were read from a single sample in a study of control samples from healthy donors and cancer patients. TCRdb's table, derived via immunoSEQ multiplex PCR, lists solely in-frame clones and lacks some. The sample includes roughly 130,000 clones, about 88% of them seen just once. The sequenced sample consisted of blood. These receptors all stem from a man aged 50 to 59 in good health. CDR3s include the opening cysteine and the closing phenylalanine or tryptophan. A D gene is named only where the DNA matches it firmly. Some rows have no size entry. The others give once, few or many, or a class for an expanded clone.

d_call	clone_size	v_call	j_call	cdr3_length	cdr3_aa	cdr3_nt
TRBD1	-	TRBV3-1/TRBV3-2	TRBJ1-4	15	CASSDRGSTNEKLFF	TGTGCCAGCAGCGACAGGGGTAGCACTAATGAAAAACTGTTTTTT
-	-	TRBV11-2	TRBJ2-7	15	CASSPPGTEVLKQYF	TGTGCCAGCAGCCCTCCGGGGACGGAGGTTTTGAAGCAGTACTTC
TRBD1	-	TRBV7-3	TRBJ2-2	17	CASSLTRDRGRAGELFF	TGTGCCAGCAGCTTAACTAGGGACAGGGGGCGCGCTGGGGAGCTGTTTTTT
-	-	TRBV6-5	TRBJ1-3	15	CASSSGQRAENTIYF	TGTGCCAGCAGTTCCGGACAGAGGGCCGAAAACACCATATATTTT
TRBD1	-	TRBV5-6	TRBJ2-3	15	CASSSGQGWADTQYF	TGTGCCAGCAGTTCAGGACAGGGATGGGCAGATACGCAGTATTTT
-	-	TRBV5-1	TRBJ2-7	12	CASRQNSYEQYF	TGCGCCAGCAGACAAAACAGCTACGAGCAGTACTTC
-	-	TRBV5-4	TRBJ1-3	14	CASSSLGAGNTIYF	TGTGCCAGCAGCAGTCTGGGGGCTGGAAACACCATATATTTT
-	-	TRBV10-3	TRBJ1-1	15	CAIRETGLANTEAFF	TGTGCCATCAGAGAAACAGGGTTAGCGAACACTGAAGCTTTCTTT
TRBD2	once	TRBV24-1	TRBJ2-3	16	CATSDWSGGGTDTQYF	TGTGCCACCAGTGACTGGAGCGGGGGGGGCACAGATACGCAGTATTTT
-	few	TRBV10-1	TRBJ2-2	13	CASSRTNTGELFF	TGCGCCAGCAGCAGGACCAACACCGGGGAGCTGTTTTTT
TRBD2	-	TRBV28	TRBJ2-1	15	CASNILAGGHNEQFF	TGTGCCAGCAATATCTTAGCGGGGGGGCATAATGAGCAGTTCTTC
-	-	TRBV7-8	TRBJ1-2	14	CASSSLGRYYGYTF	TGTGCCAGCAGCTCCCTCGGGCGTTACTATGGCTACACCTTC
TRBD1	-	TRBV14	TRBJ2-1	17	CASSRLGQGALYNEQFF	TGTGCCAGCAGCCGACTTGGACAGGGGGCCCTCTACAATGAGCAGTTCTTC
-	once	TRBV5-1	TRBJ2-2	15	CASSSRGGNTGELFF	TGCGCCAGCAGCTCCAGGGGCGGGAACACCGGGGAGCTGTTTTTT
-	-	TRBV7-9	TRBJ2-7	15	CASSLATTSLHEQYF	TGTGCCAGCAGCTTAGCGACGACTAGTTTACACGAGCAGTACTTC
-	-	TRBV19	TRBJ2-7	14	CASTSGGGSYEQYF	TGTGCCAGTACCTCCGGGGGAGGCTCCTACGAGCAGTACTTC
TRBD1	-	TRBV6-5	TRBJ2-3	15	CASSYSGQGTDTQYF	TGTGCCAGCAGTTACTCAGGACAGGGCACAGATACGCAGTATTTT
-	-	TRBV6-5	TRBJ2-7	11	CASSYNYEQYF	TGTGCCAGCAGTTACAACTACGAGCAGTACTTC
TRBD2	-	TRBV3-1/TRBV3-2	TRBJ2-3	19	CASSGGLGLAGGRTDTQYF	TGTGCCAGCAGCGGTGGGTTGGGACTAGCGGGGGGGCGGACAGATACGCAGTATTTT
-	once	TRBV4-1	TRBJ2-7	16	CASSQDSVGQDYEQYF	TGCGCCAGCAGCCAAGATTCGGTGGGGCAGGACTACGAGCAGTACTTC
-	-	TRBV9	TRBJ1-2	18	CASSVGEGTTALNYGYTF	TGTGCCAGCAGCGTAGGAGAGGGGACCACAGCCTTGAACTATGGCTACACCTTC
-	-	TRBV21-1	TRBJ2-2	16	CASSKAQEKFGGELFF	TGTGCCAGCAGCAAAGCGCAGGAAAAGTTCGGCGGGGAGCTGTTTTTT
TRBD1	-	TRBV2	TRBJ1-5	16	CASSRSAQGKNQPQHF	TGTGCCAGCAGTCGATCCGCACAGGGGAAAAATCAGCCCCAGCATTTT
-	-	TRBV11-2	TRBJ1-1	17	CASSLVRQAIWGTEAFF	TGTGCCAGCAGCTTAGTGCGGCAGGCTATATGGGGGACTGAAGCTTTCTTT
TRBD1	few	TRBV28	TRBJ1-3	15	CASSTQGRVGNTIYF	TGTGCCAGCAGCACACAGGGGCGCGTAGGAAACACCATATATTTT
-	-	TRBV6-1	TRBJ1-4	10	CASSEEGVFF	TGTGCCAGCAGTGAAGAAGGAGTGTTTTTT
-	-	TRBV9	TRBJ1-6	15	CASSVRAGENSPLHF	TGTGCCAGCAGCGTGCGGGCGGGGGAGAATTCACCCCTCCACTTT
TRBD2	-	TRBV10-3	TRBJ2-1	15	CAISESPGGAGLMVF	TGTGCCATCAGTGAGTCTCCGGGGGGGGCTGGATTAATGGTCTTC
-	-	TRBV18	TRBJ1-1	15	CASSPQRQLNTEAFF	TGTGCCAGCTCACCGCAGAGACAACTGAACACTGAAGCTTTCTTT
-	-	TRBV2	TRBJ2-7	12	CASSEQPYEQYF	TGTGCCAGCAGTGAACAACCCTACGAGCAGTACTTC
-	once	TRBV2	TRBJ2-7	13	CAIFGTAAYEQYF	TGTGCCATCTTTGGGACTGCAGCCTACGAGCAGTACTTC
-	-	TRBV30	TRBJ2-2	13	CAWSGGLTGELFF	TGTGCCTGGAGTGGAGGGCTCACCGGGGAGCTGTTTTTT
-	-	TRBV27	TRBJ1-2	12	CASRTVDYGYTF	TGTGCCAGCAGGACAGTGGACTATGGCTACACCTTC
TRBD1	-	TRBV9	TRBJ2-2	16	CASSVATGANTGELFF	TGTGCCAGCAGCGTAGCTACAGGGGCGAACACCGGGGAGCTGTTTTTT
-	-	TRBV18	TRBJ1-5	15	CASSPIEASHQPQHF	TGTGCCAGCTCCCCTATTGAGGCTTCACATCAGCCCCAGCATTTT
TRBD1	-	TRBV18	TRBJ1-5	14	CASSPGQGEQPQHF	TGTGCCAGCTCACCCGGACAGGGAGAACAGCCCCAGCATTTT
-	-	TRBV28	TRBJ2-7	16	CASSLWSGVPLGEQYF	TGTGCCAGCAGTTTATGGTCGGGGGTACCCCTGGGGGAGCAGTACTTC
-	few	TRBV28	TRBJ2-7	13	CASRWRIAYEQYF	TGTGCCAGCAGGTGGCGGATAGCATACGAGCAGTACTTC
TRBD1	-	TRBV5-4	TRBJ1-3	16	CASSYDRGSSGNTIYF	TGTGCCAGCAGTTACGACAGGGGGAGCTCTGGAAACACCATATATTTT
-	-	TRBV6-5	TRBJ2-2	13	CASSGRASGELFF	TGTGCCAGCAGCGGCCGGGCATCTGGGGAGCTGTTTTTT
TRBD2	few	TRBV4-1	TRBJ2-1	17	CASSQGLAGAVYNEQFF	TGCGCCAGCAGCCAGGGACTAGCGGGGGCCGTCTACAATGAGCAGTTCTTC
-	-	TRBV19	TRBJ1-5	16	CASTSLRDFSNQPQHF	TGTGCCAGTACGTCATTGCGGGACTTTAGCAATCAGCCCCAGCATTTT
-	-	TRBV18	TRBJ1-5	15	CASSVDRIPNQPQHF	TGTGCCAGCTCAGTCGACAGAATTCCCAATCAGCCCCAGCATTTT
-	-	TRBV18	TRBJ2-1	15	CASSPSAGDYNEQFF	TGTGCCAGCTCACCTTCCGCAGGAGATTACAATGAGCAGTTCTTC
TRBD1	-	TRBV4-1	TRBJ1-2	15	CASSYDPGQGPPYTF	TGCGCCAGCAGCTACGATCCGGGACAGGGTCCCCCCTACACCTTC
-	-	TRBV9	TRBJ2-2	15	CASSVGGKNTGELFF	TGTGCCAGCAGCGTCGGGGGAAAGAACACCGGGGAGCTGTTTTTT
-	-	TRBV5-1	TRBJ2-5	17	CASSLGGVSGGRETQYF	TGCGCCAGCAGCTTGGGTGGGGTTTCAGGAGGGCGAGAGACCCAGTACTTC
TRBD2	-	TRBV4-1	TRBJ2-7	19	CASSQAPFISGGSLSEQYF	TGCGCCAGCAGCCAAGCCCCCTTTATTAGCGGGGGGTCCCTCAGCGAGCAGTACTTC